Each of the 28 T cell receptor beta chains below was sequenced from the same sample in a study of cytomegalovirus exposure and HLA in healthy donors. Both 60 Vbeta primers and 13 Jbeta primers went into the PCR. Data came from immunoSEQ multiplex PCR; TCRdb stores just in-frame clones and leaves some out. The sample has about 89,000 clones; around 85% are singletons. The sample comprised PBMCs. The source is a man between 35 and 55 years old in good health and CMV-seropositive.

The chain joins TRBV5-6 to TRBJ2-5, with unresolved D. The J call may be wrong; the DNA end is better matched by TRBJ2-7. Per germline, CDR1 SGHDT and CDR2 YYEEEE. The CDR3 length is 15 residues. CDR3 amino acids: CASSLYAARGYEQYF. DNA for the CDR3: TGTGCCAGCAGCTTGTACGCGGCCAGAGGCTACGAGCAGTACTTC.

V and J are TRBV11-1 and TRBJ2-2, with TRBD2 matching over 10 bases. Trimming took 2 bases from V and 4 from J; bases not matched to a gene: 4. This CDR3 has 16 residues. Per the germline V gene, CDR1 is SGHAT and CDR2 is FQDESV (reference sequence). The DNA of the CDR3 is TGTGCCAGCAGCTTAAAGGTAGCGGGAGGCACCGGGGAGCTGTTTTTT. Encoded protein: CASSLKVAGGTGELFF.

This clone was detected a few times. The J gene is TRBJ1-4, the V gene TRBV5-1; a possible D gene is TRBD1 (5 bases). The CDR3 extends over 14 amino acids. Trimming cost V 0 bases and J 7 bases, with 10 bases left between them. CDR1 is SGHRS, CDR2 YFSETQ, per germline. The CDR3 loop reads CASSLGAGREKLFF. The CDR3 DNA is TGCGCCAGCAGCTTGGGGGCAGGGCGTGAAAAACTGTTTTTT.

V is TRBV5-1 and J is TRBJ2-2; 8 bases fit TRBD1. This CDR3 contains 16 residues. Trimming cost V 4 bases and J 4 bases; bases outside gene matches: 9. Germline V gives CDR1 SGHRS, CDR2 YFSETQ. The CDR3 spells CASSPYTQGATGELFF. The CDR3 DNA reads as TGCGCCAGCAGCCCGTATACTCAGGGGGCCACCGGGGAGCTGTTTTTT.

The CDR3 DNA sequence: TGTGCCAGCAGCTTGGAGGGGGTGAGGACAGATACGCAGTATTTT. Translated, it gives CASSLEGVRTDTQYF. The chain recombines TRBV5-4 with TRBJ2-3, with a weak D call TRBD1 (6 bases). The germline gives CDR1 SGHNT, CDR2 YYREEE (reference sequence). V lost 0 bases and J 3 bases, leaving 11 bases between the germline ends. The CDR3 is 15 amino acids.

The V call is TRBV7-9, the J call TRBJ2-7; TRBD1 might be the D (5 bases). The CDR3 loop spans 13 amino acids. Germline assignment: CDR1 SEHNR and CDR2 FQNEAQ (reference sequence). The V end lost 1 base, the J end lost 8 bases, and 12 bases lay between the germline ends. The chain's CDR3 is CASSLDRSRKQYF. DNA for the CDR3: TGTGCCAGCAGCTTAGACAGGTCTAGAAAGCAGTACTTC. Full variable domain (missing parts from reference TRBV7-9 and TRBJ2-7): DTGVSQNPRHKITKRGQNVTFRCDPISEHNRLYWYRQTLGQGPEFLTYFQNEAQLEKSRLLSDRFSAERPKGSFSTLEIQRTEQGDSAMYLCASSLDRSRKQYFGPGTRLTVT.

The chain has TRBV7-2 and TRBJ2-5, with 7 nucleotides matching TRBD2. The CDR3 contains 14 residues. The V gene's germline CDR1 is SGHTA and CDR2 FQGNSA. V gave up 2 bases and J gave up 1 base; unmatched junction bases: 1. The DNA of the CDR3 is TGTGCCAGCAGCTTATCTAGCGGCCAAGAGACCCAGTACTTC. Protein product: CASSLSSGQETQYF.

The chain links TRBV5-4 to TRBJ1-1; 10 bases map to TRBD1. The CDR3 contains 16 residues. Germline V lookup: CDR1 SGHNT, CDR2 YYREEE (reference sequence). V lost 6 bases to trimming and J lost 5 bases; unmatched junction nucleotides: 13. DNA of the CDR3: TGTGCCAGCATGGCTAGACAGGGGGCGCGGAGGACTGAAGCTTTCTTT. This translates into CASMARQGARRTEAFF.

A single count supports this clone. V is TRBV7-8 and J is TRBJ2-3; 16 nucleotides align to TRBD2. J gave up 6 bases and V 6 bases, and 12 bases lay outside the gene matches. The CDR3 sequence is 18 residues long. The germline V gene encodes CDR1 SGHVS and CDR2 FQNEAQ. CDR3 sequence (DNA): TGTGCCAGCAGTTCCACAACGGGACTAGCGGGGGGGCCCGATACGCAGTATTTT. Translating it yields CASSSTTGLAGGPDTQYF.

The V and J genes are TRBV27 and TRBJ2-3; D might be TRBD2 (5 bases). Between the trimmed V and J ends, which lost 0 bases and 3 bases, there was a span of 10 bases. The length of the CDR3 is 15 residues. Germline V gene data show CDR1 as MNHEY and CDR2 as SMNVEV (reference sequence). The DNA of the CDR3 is TGTGCCAGCAGTTTATCCGATTCGGGAACAGATACGCAGTATTTT. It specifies CASSLSDSGTDTQYF.

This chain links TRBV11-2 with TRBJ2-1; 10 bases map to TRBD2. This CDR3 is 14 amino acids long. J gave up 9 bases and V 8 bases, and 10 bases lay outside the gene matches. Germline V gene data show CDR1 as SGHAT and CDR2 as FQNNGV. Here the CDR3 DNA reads TGTGCCAGCGGGCGGCTAGCGGGAGTGGGTGAGCAGTTCTTC. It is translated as CASGRLAGVGEQFF.

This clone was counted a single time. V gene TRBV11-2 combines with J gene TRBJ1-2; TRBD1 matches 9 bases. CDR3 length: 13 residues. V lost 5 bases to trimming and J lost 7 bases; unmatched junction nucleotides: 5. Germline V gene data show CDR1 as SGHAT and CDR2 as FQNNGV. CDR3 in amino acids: CASSTWDRAGYTF. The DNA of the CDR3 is TGTGCCAGCAGCACATGGGACAGGGCTGGCTACACCTTC.

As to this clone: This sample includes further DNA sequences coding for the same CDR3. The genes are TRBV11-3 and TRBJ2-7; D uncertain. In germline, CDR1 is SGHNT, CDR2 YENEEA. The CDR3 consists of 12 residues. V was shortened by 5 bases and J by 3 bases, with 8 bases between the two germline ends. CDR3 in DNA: TGTGCCAGCAGCCCAACGGGCTACGAGCAGTACTTC. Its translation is CASSPTGYEQYF.

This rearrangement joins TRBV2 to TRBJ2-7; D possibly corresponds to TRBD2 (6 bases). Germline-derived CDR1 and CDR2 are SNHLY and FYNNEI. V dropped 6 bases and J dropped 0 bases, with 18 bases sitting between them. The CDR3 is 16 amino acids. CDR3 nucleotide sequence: TGTGCCAGCAGCGTGTCCGGGACTCTAAGCTCCTACGAGCAGTACTTC. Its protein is CASSVSGTLSSYEQYF.

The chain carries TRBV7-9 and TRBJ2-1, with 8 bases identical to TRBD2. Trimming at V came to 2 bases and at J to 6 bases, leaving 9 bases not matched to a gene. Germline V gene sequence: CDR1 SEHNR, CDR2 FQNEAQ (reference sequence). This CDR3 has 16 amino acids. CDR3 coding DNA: TGTGCCAGCAGCTTAATAGCGGGACGGAAGGCCAATGAGCAGTTCTTC. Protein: CASSLIAGRKANEQFF.

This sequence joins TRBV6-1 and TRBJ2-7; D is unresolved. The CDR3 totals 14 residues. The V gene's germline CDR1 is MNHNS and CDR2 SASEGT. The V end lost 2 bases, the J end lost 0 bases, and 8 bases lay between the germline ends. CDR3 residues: CASSELNSSYEQYF. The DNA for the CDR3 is TGTGCCAGCAGTGAACTTAATAGCTCCTACGAGCAGTACTTC.

Here the CDR3 DNA reads TGTGCCAGCAGTCAGGGACAGCTCTACGAGCAGTACTTC. Protein sequence: CASSQGQLYEQYF. The V and J genes are TRBV6-5 and TRBJ2-7, with TRBD1 identical over 7 bases. The V and J ends lost 5 bases and 3 bases, in that order; junction bases with no gene match: 4. There are 13 residues in the CDR3. Germline values: CDR1 MNHEY, CDR2 SVGAGI.

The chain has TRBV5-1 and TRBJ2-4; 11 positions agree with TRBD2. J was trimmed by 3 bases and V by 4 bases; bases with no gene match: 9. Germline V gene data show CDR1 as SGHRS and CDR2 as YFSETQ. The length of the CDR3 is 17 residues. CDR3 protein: CASSPIASGGIKNIQYF. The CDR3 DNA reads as TGCGCCAGCAGCCCAATTGCTAGCGGGGGGATCAAAAACATTCAGTACTTC.

CDR3 DNA sequence: TGTGCCAGCAGCCTGGACAGGGAGGTAGGGCAGCCCCAGCATTTT. It encodes CASSLDREVGQPQHF. This sequence joins TRBV2 and TRBJ1-5; TRBD1 aligns across 8 bases. This CDR3 region has 15 residues. Trimming removed 6 bases from V and 7 bases from J; junction bases left unmatched: 11. CDR1 is SNHLY, CDR2 FYNNEI, per germline.

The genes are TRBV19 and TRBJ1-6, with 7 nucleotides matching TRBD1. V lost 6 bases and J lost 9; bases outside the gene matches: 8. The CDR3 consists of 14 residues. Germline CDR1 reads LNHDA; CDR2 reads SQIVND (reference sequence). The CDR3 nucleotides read TGTGCCAGTAGCACAGGGGAAGCGGTTTCACCCCTCCACTTT. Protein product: CASSTGEAVSPLHF.

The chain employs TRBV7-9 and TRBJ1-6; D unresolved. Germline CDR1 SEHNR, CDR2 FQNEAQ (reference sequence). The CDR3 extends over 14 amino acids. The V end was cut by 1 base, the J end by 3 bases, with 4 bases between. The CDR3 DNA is TGTGCCAGCAGCTTAGACAGCTATAATTCACCCCTCCACTTT. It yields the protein CASSLDSYNSPLHF.

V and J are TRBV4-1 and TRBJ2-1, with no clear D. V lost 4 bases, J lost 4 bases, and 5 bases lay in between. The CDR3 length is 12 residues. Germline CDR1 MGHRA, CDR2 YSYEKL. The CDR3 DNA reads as TGCGCCAGCAGCCCCCCTTACAATGAGCAGTTCTTC. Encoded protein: CASSPPYNEQFF.

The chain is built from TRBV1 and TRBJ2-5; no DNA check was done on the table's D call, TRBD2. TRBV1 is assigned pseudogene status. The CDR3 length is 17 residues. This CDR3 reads CTSSHTSSGGTKETQYF. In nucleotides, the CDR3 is TGCACCAGCAGCCACACCTCTAGCGGGGGGACCAAAGAGACCCAGTACTTC.

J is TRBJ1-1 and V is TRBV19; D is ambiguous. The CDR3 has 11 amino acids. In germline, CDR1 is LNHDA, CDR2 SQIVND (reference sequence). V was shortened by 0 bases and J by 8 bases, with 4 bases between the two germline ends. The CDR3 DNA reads TGTGCCAGTAGTATAGACAGGGAAGCTTTCTTT. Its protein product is CASSIDREAFF.

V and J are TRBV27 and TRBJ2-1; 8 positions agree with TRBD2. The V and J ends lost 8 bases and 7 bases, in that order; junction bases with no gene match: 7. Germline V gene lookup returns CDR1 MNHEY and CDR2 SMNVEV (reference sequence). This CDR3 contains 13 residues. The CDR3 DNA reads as TGTGCCAGCTGGGGCCTAGCGGGTAATGAGCAGTTCTTC. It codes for CASWGLAGNEQFF.

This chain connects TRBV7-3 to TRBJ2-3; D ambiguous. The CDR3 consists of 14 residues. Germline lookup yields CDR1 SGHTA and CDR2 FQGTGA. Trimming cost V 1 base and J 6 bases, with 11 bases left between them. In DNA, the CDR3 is TGTGCCAGCAGCTTAAGTAGCCCCCCGGATACGCAGTATTTT. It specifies CASSLSSPPDTQYF.

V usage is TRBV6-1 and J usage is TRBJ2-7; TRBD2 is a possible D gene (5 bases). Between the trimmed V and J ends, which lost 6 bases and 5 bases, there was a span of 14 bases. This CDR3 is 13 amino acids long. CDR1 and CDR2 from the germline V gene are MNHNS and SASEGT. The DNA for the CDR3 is TGTGCCAGCAGCCCTACGGGGTCCCACGAGCAGTACTTC. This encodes CASSPTGSHEQYF.

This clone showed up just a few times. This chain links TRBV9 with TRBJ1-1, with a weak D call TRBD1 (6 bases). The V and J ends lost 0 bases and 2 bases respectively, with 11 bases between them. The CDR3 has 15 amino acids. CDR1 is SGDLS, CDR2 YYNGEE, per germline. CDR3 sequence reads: CASSVGSGANTEAFF. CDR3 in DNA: TGTGCCAGCAGCGTAGGCTCAGGGGCCAACACTGAAGCTTTCTTT.